A selection of T cell receptor beta chains follows, all from one sample in a study of T cells after yellow fever vaccination. TCRdb re-called the 5' RACE reads with MiXCR, one entry per CDR3 protein. The sample consists of hundreds of thousands of distinct CDR3 sequences, approximately 21% of them appearing once. Sequences were derived from PBMCs, sampled 15 days after the yellow fever booster vaccination. Source of these receptors: a man younger than 45 who received the YFV17D yellow fever vaccine. Each CDR3 is given without its conserved first and last residue. Size values are once, few and many counts, or a class for expanded clones, and some rows have none.

abundance: .
v_gene: TRBV6-2/TRBV6-3
j_gene: TRBJ2-1
CDR3aa: DSSYSLLAGNEQF

abundance: .
v_gene: TRBV7-8
j_gene: TRBJ2-3
CDR3aa: ASSLEAYRGLTQY

abundance: .
v_gene: TRBV6-2/TRBV6-3
j_gene: TRBJ1-1
CDR3aa: ASRDRGRWTEAF

abundance: few
v_gene: TRBV29-1
j_gene: TRBJ2-1
CDR3aa: SVEDPPSDEQF

abundance: .
v_gene: TRBV29-1
j_gene: TRBJ2-7
CDR3aa: SVRTSGGYEQY

abundance: few
v_gene: TRBV7-2
j_gene: TRBJ2-7
CDR3aa: ASRPSVEREVYEQY

abundance: few
v_gene: TRBV12-3/TRBV12-4
j_gene: TRBJ2-1
CDR3aa: ASRGLSNEQF

abundance: few
v_gene: TRBV5-5
j_gene: TRBJ2-1
CDR3aa: ASSPRQGGFNEQF

abundance: .
v_gene: TRBV28
j_gene: TRBJ1-2
CDR3aa: ASSYTGVSLYGYT

abundance: few
v_gene: TRBV21-1
j_gene: TRBJ2-1
CDR3aa: ASTFSGGGRPSYNEQF

abundance: few
v_gene: TRBV5-1
j_gene: TRBJ2-3
CDR3aa: ASSTRQGDTQY

abundance: few
v_gene: TRBV28
j_gene: TRBJ2-3
CDR3aa: ASSLSTSGVSTDTQY